Given below is one T cell receptor (beta chain) in context. The data were produced by immunoSEQ multiplex PCR, yet TCRdb's version contains in-frame clones alone and is incomplete. The sample records under 300,000 clones, approximately 88% being singletons. The entry originates in a study of blood T cell repertoires in COVID-19. Looking at the study overall: T cells, B-cell-depleted T cells, or PBMCs provided the cDNA or gDNA that served as material.

Participant ages covered roughly 18 to 89 years across about two dozen US areas. Sequencing was done on a sample of PBMCs or T cells enriched from blood (not recorded which). The sequence was obtained from a woman aged 40 to 55 with acute COVID-19.

The CDR3 sequence is CATSEGQISTDTQYF. The DNA of the CDR3 is TGTGCCACCAGTGAAGGACAGATCAGCACAGATACGCAGTATTTT. The chain links TRBV24-1 to TRBJ2-3, with a possible D match to TRBD1 (6 bases). This CDR3 is built from 15 residues. The germline gives CDR1 KGHDR, CDR2 SFDVKD. The V gene lost 4 bases and the J gene lost 0 bases, with 10 bases spanning the gap.